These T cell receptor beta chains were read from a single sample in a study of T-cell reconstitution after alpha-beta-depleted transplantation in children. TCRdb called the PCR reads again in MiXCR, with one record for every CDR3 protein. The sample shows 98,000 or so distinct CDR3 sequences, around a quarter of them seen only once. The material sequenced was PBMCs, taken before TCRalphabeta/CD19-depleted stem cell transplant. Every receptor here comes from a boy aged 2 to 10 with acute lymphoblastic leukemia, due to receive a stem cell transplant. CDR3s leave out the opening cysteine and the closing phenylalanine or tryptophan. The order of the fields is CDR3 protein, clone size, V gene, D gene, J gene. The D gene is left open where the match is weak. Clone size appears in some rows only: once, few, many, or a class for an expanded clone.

SARTGSAYEQY,-,TRBV20-1,-,TRBJ2-7
ASSRDRSYEQY,few,TRBV12-3/TRBV12-4,TRBD1,TRBJ2-7
ATLGASGYNEQF,-,TRBV28,TRBD2,TRBJ2-1
ASSDWRKTTDTQY,-,TRBV28,-,TRBJ2-3
ASSPPLGTAPPDTQY,few,TRBV7-2,-,TRBJ2-3
ASSLVVGQWNQPQH,-,TRBV7-2,-,TRBJ1-5
SANLGGHIQY,few,TRBV20-1,-,TRBJ2-4
ASSLLSGLAGWYNEQF,many,TRBV5-6,TRBD2,TRBJ2-1
ASSPGGASGISSYEQY,few,TRBV11-1,TRBD2,TRBJ2-7
ASSLDGNSYNEQF,few,TRBV11-2,-,TRBJ2-1
ASSLLRGLDGYT,-,TRBV3-1,-,TRBJ1-2
ASSLIRTSGQETQY,few,TRBV7-9,-,TRBJ2-5
ASSTSPGGELF,-,TRBV12-3/TRBV12-4,-,TRBJ2-2
SAKDGTDTQY,-,TRBV29-1,-,TRBJ2-3
ASSLPLASGGGDTQY,few,TRBV28,TRBD2,TRBJ2-3
ASQGPTDTQY,few,TRBV5-1,-,TRBJ2-3
ASSSKTSGGSYEQY,-,TRBV5-1,TRBD2,TRBJ2-7
ASSYSPGSGVYNEQF,few,TRBV6-5,TRBD2,TRBJ2-1
ATSGGRVNTGELF,few,TRBV24-1,-,TRBJ2-2
SARIQGRQPYEQY,few,TRBV20-1,-,TRBJ2-7
ASGLGTDTQY,few,TRBV10-3,-,TRBJ2-3
ASSERWASLAEVGGEQF,-,TRBV6-1,TRBD2,TRBJ2-1